Following are 20 T cell receptor beta chains from one sample sequenced in a study of tumor-infiltrating lymphocytes in primary liver carcinoma. Germline DNA was also extracted, and blood RNA derived from unsorted whole blood. Constant-region priming of about 0.5 ug total RNA yielded TCR beta cDNA. Libraries covering TCR beta were generated through three nested multiplex PCR rounds (using a slightly modified ARM-PCR). PCR rounds one and two used TRBV1-TRBV30 forward primers with a C-beta reverse primer for 10 cycles each. From the multiplex PCR reads, TCRdb called clonotypes with MiXCR, one entry per CDR3 protein. The profile shows approximately 330,000 distinct CDR3 sequences, around three fifths of them singletons. The specimen was peripheral blood. These receptors came from a man aged 35-49 years with primary liver carcinoma and hepatitis B virus infection.

This clonotype was seen repeatedly, ten times or more. At one of its ends the junction is not consistent with the germline gene, which may arise from a read error. The J gene is TRBJ2-3, the V gene TRBV12-3 or TRBV12-4; no clear D gene. The CDR3 sequence is 12 residues long. CDR3 loop: CASSQGTDTQYF. For the CDR3, the DNA is TGCGCCAGCAGCCAAGGGACAGATACGCAGTATTTT.

At least ten counts were recorded for this clonotype. The genes are TRBV4-3 and TRBJ2-7, with 8 nucleotides matching TRBD2. The V gene end was trimmed by 6 bases and the J gene end by 2 bases; junction bases not matched to a gene: 9. The CDR3 is made up of 15 amino acids. CDR1 LGHNA and CDR2 YSLEER come from the germline V gene. The CDR3 loop is CASSRTSGFPYEQYF. The CDR3 bases are TGCGCCAGCAGTCGTACTAGCGGTTTTCCCTACGAGCAGTACTTC.

This clonotype was observed a handful of times. The genes are TRBV6-1 and TRBJ1-1; possibly TRBD1 for D (6 bases). Germline V gives CDR1 MNHNS, CDR2 SASEGT. The CDR3 extends over 15 amino acids. The germline V and J ends were trimmed by 1 base and 1 base, with 10 bases remaining between them. In DNA, the CDR3 is TGTGCCAGCAGTGAAGGGGCAGGGGCGAACACTGAAGCTTTCTTT. Protein product: CASSEGAGANTEAFF.

Worth noting for this clonotype: A much larger clone sits a single nucleotide away, making a read error possible. The chain couples TRBV6-6 to TRBJ1-2; 11 nucleotides agree with TRBD1. The CDR3 loop spans 15 amino acids. J was trimmed by 7 bases and V by 6 bases; bases with no gene match: 10. Per the germline V gene, CDR1 is MNHNY and CDR2 is SVGAGI (reference sequence). In nucleotides, the CDR3 is TGTGCCAGCAGGAATGATGGACAGGGGGCGTCTGGCTACACCTTC. It translates to CASRNDGQGASGYTF.

The chain combines TRBV12-3 or TRBV12-4 with TRBJ2-4, with D perhaps TRBD1 or TRBD2 (5 bases each). V lost 4 bases, J lost 5 bases, and 15 bases lay in between. This CDR3 has 15 residues. Written as DNA, the CDR3 is TGTGCCAGCAGTTCCCCCAGGGTGGGGGAAAACATTCAGTACTTC. This sequence encodes CASSSPRVGENIQYF.

This clonotype has a handful of counts. The rearrangement links TRBV5-6 to TRBJ2-4, with D possibly TRBD2 on 5 matching bases. This CDR3 has 16 amino acids. The germline V gene has CDR1 SGHDT and CDR2 YYEEEE. The V gene lost 2 bases and the J gene lost 3 bases, with 15 bases spanning the gap. In DNA form, the CDR3 reads TGTGCCAGCAGCTTAGTCCGGGAAATTAACAAAAACATTCAGTACTTC. It codes for CASSLVREINKNIQYF.

Comment on this clonotype: A much larger clone sits a single nucleotide away, making a read error possible. The J gene is TRBJ1-5, the V gene TRBV6-5; D is perhaps TRBD1 (5 bases). The germline gives CDR1 MNHEY, CDR2 SVGAGI. V shed 2 bases and J shed 7 bases, with 9 bases lying between them. This CDR3 is built from 13 residues. The CDR3 loop is CASSYSAGQPQHF. The CDR3 bases are TGTGCCAGCAGTTACAGCGCAGGGCAGCCCCAGCATTTT.

For this clonotype: The junction and the germline gene differ at one end; a read error may be behind it. The chain has TRBV11-2 and TRBJ1-2; the match to TRBD1 covers 9 bases. Per germline, CDR1 SGHAT and CDR2 FQNNGV. The CDR3 covers 16 residues. The CDR3 DNA is TGTCCCAGCCGACACGGGACAGGGATGGAGAACTATGGCTACACCTTC. It is translated as CPSRHGTGMENYGYTF.

About this clonotype itself: Just one base apart from a much larger clone, this may be a read error. V and J are TRBV6-2 or TRBV6-3 and TRBJ1-2, with TRBD1 as a possible D gene (5 bases). Germline V gives CDR1 MNHEY, CDR2 SVGEGT. This CDR3 is 13 amino acids long. The CDR3 reads CASSYTGAYAYTF. CDR3 nucleotide sequence: TGTGCCAGCAGTTACACAGGCGCCTATGCCTACACCTTC.

This clonotype occurred many times. The rearrangement links TRBV11-3 to TRBJ2-1; no reliable D call. Trimming took 2 bases from V and 9 from J, leaving 8 bases between them. This CDR3 contains 12 residues. The germline V gene encodes CDR1 SGHNT and CDR2 YENEEA. The CDR3 DNA sequence: TGTGCCAGCAGCTTAAACTTCGGTGAGCAGTTCTTC. As protein: CASSLNFGEQFF.

As to this clonotype: One end of the junction fails to match germline, which may point to a read error. This chain links TRBV14 with TRBJ1-1; D may be TRBD1 (5 bases). Germline-derived CDR1 and CDR2 are SGHDN and FVKESK. There are 15 residues in the CDR3. The CDR3 nucleotides are TGTGCCAGCAGCGAGATACCGGGACTGAAGACTGAAGCTTTCTTT. Translated: CASSEIPGLKTEAFF.

Worth noting for this clonotype: A read error may account for a junction end that differs from germline. The chain recombines TRBV11-2 with TRBJ2-7; a possible D gene is TRBD1 (6 bases). Germline-derived CDR1 and CDR2 are SGHAT and FQNNGV. The CDR3 loop spans 13 amino acids. The CDR3 DNA sequence: TGTACCAGCAGCTTAAGGCAGGGGTACGAGCAGTACTTC. Protein: CTSSLRQGYEQYF.

A word on this clonotype: Its ends do not fully match the called genes, so a read error is possible. The chain carries TRBV28 and TRBJ1-5; D ambiguous. Germline CDR1 is MDHEN and CDR2 is SYDVKM. The CDR3 length is 12 residues. The CDR3 spells CASRGNYQSQHF. CDR3 DNA sequence: TGTGCCAGCAGGGGAAACTATCAGTCCCAGCATTTT.

In its sample, this clonotype was seen many times. The CDR3 loop reads CASTPRDSSYEQYF. CDR3 DNA: TGTGCCAGCACCCCCCGGGACAGCTCCTACGAGCAGTACTTC. This sequence joins TRBV11-2 and TRBJ2-7; 7 positions match TRBD1. V was clipped by 7 bases and J by 0 bases; unmatched bases: 6. This CDR3 has 14 amino acids. The germline gives CDR1 SGHAT, CDR2 FQNNGV.

The chain links TRBV11-2 to TRBJ2-7, with TRBD2 identical over 11 bases. In germline, CDR1 is SGHAT, CDR2 FQNNGV. The CDR3 sequence is 15 residues long. J lost 9 bases, V lost 3 bases, and 10 bases had no gene match. CDR3 region: CASSFETSGTYMQYF. The CDR3 DNA reads TGTGCCAGCAGCTTTGAGACTAGCGGGACCTACATGCAGTACTTC.

The J gene is TRBJ2-5, the V gene TRBV29-1, with 9 bases matching TRBD1. The CDR3 is 14 amino acids. The J segment lost 9 bases and the V segment lost 6 bases, leaving 14 bases of the junction unmatched. Germline V gene data show CDR1 as SQVTM and CDR2 as ANQGSEA. The DNA of the CDR3 is TGCAGCGTGACGGGACAGGGTTACTGCCGGGCCCAGTACTTC. It specifies CSVTGQGYCRAQYF. Full variable domain (outside the CDR3, taken from reference TRBV29-1 and TRBJ2-5): SAVISQKPSRDICQRGTSLTIQCQVDSQVTMMFWYRQQPGQSLTLIATANQGSEATYESGFVIDKFPISRPNLTFSTLTVSNMSPEDSSIYLCSVTGQGYCRAQYFGPGTRLLVL.

Note on this clonotype: This clone may be a read error of a much larger clone one base away. The genes are TRBV5-5 and TRBJ1-5; D gene unclear. There are 15 residues in the CDR3. Germline V gene data show CDR1 as SGHKS and CDR2 as YYEKEE (reference sequence). Trimming cost V 8 bases and J 0 bases, with 15 bases left between them. The CDR3 here is CARSARVDSNQPQHF. CDR3 nucleotide sequence: TGTGCCAGGAGCGCCCGGGTCGATAGCAATCAGCCCCAGCATTTT.

In regard to this clonotype: This may come from a read error, since a much larger clone is one base off. As the CDR3 is not closed by the conserved phenylalanine or tryptophan, this likely results from a read error. This chain uses TRBV7-9 with TRBJ1-1; TRBD1 matches 8 bases. Germline CDR1 and CDR2: SEHNR and FQNEAQ (reference sequence). The CDR3 sequence is 14 residues long. The V segment lost 6 bases and the J segment 5 bases; nucleotides outside the gene matches: 8. The CDR3 coding sequence is TGTGCCAGCAGGATAACAGGGGGGAAGACTGAAGCTTTCTCT. The encoded protein is CASRITGGKTEAFS.

This clonotype was seen only a few times. The V gene is TRBV28, the J gene TRBJ2-5, with D perhaps TRBD1 (5 bases). Trimming removed 6 bases at V and 7 bases at J, with 21 bases between. The germline V gene has CDR1 MDHEN and CDR2 SYDVKM. CDR3 length: 15 residues. CDR3 DNA sequence: TGTGCCAGCAGCCCTAGGGGCACTGACCCACTGACCCAGTACTTC. Residues: CASSPRGTDPLTQYF.

About this clonotype itself: The junction departs from germline at one end; a sequencing error may be responsible. This chain uses TRBV6-2 or TRBV6-3 with TRBJ2-5; TRBD2 might be the D (6 bases). This CDR3 contains 16 residues. The germline CDR1 and CDR2 sequences are MNHEY and SVGEGT. Here the CDR3 DNA reads TGTGCCAGCAATTACTGGAGGAGCGGGTCTAGGGAGACCCAGTACTTC. This encodes CASNYWRSGSRETQYF.